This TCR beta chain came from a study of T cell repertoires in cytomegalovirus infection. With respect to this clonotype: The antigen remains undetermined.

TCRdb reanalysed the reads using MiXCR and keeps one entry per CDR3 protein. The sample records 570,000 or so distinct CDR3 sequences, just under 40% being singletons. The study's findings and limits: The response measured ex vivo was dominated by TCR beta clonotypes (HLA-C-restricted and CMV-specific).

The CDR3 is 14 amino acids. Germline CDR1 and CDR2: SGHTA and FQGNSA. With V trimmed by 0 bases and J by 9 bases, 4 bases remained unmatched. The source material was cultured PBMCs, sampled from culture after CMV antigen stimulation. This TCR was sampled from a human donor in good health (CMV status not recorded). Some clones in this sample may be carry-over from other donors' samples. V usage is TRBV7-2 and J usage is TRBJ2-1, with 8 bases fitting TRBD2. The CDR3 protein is CASSLAGGRFEQFF. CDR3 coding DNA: TGTGCCAGCAGCTTAGCCGGCGGGAGGTTTGAGCAGTTCTTC. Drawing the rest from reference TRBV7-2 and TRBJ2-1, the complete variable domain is GAGVSQSPSNKVTEKGKDVELRCDPISGHTALYWYRQSLGQGLEFLIYFQGNSAPDKSGLPSDRFSAERTGGSVSTLTIQRTQQEDSAVYLCASSLAGGRFEQFFGPGTRLTVL.